This T cell receptor beta chain came from a study of Ad26.COV2.S vaccination and SARS-CoV-2 variants. Noted treatment: 15 to 20 received Ad26.COV2.S at low or high dose, single or two shots; about 5 received placebo; per-sample allocation not given. The study sampled participants on day 63 after the first vaccine or placebo injection. Profiling relied on immunoSEQ multiplex PCR, and the TCRdb table lists in-frame clones only, not all of them. The data contain hundreds of thousands of clones, 89% of them seen just once; the ten biggest clones take up about 1.5%. The CDR3 length is 13 residues. Germline loops: CDR1 SGHAT, CDR2 FQNNGV. The V end was cut by 3 bases, the J end by 5 bases, with 11 bases between.

The input for sequencing was peripheral blood, taken in a trial of Ad26.COV2.S vaccine versus placebo. The rearrangement uses TRBV11-2 and TRBJ2-7; tentative D call: TRBD1 (5 bases). The sequence was collected from a person between 18 and 65 years old who received the Ad26.COV2.S COVID-19 vaccine or a placebo. For the CDR3, the DNA is TGTGCCAGCAGCTTGACAGAGTGGGACGAGCAGTACTTC. As protein: CASSLTEWDEQYF.